This T cell receptor (beta chain) was observed in a study of blood T cell repertoires in COVID-19. As for the study in general: Acute and convalescent COVID-19 samples came from the United States, Italy and Spain. PBMCs, B-cell-depleted T cells, or T cells provided the cDNA or gDNA that made up the material.

Germline loops: CDR1 MNHEY, CDR2 SMNVEV (reference sequence). V was clipped by 0 bases and J by 2 bases; unmatched bases: 16. The CDR3 is made up of 19 amino acids. Source study methods: Reference gene primer amplification yielded estimated nucleated cell counts. Libraries were prepared by immunoSEQ multiplex PCR; TCRdb keeps only in-frame clonotypes and omits some of them. V and J calls and clone size are given by that table; D and trimming were obtained from the DNA. The data contain 99,000 or so clones, roughly 82% of them singletons. This clone was counted only a few times. Specimen: peripheral blood. The V and J genes are TRBV27 and TRBJ2-7; 7 nucleotides line up with TRBD2. The receptor comes from a man aged 55-75 years with acute or convalescent COVID-19. CDR3 in amino acids: CASSLSGGTGRVLTYEQYF. The CDR3 nucleotides read TGTGCCAGCAGTTTATCCGGGGGGACCGGGCGGGTCCTTACCTACGAGCAGTACTTC.